This TCR beta chain was recovered during a study of blood T cells in healthy people across ages. With respect to this clonotype: Its antigen remains unknown.

Study observations and caveats: Greater diversity and more naive CD4+ cells were seen in long-lived donors than in aged donors.

This CDR3 is built from 15 residues. V shed 6 bases and J shed 6 bases, with 18 bases lying between them. Germline CDR1 is ENHRY and CDR2 is SYGVKD. A minimum of 7 million PBMCs was isolated per sample. Per sample, extraction of total RNA gave at least 5 micrograms in every case. Next came a second PCR, run for about 6 to 12 cycles, which used a sample-barcoded 5' primer along with a J-beta primer mix. TCRdb used MiXCR to reprocess the 5' RACE reads, holding one entry per CDR3 protein. The sample carries 1.5 million to 2 million distinct CDR3 sequences, approximately 30% recorded once. This receptor was taken from a woman in her 30s in good health. The chain carries TRBV10-3 and TRBJ1-5; D is possibly TRBD1 (5 bases). Sequencing was done on a sample of blood. The CDR3: CAISQEAGRTQPQHF. DNA for the CDR3: TGTGCCATCAGCCAGGAGGCAGGGCGGACTCAGCCCCAGCATTTT.